The 32 T cell receptor beta chains below all came from one sample that was sequenced in a study of neurological immune-mediated disorders. TCRdb reprocessed the 5' RACE reads via MiXCR and lists one record per CDR3 protein. The sample records around 40,000 distinct CDR3 sequences, about 12% being singletons. Sequencing input: PBMCs. These receptors were taken from a female donor in good health.

Regarding this clonotype: A single base separates this from a much larger clone, so it may be a read error. The CDR3 loop reads CASSSSGGAGERFF. The CDR3 DNA is TGTGCCAGCAGCTCTAGCGGGGGGGCGGGTGAGCGGTTCTTC. The V call is TRBV5-6, the J call TRBJ2-1; 12 bases agree with TRBD2. CDR3 length: 14 amino acids. Germline lookup yields CDR1 SGHDT and CDR2 YYEEEE. Looking up the rest from reference TRBV5-6 and TRBJ2-1 gives the full variable domain: DAGVTQSPTHLIKTRGQQVTLRCSPKSGHDTVSWYQQALGQGPQFIFQYYEEEERQRGNFPDRFSGHQFPNYSSELNVNALLLGDSALYLCASSSSGGAGERFFGPGTRLTVL.

As to this clonotype: A junction boundary mismatches the germline segment, possibly from a read error. The rearrangement uses TRBV9 and TRBJ2-5, with D unclear. Germline V gene lookup returns CDR1 SGDLS and CDR2 YYNGEE. The length of the CDR3 is 13 residues. CDR3 protein: CASCPDPKETHYF. The CDR3 DNA follows: TGTGCCAGCTGCCCCGACCCCAAAGAGACCCACTACTTC.

This clonotype was observed at least ten times. The CDR3 here is CASSLGRGGTLSYEQYF. In DNA, the CDR3 is TGCGCCAGCAGCTTGGGGAGGGGAGGTACGCTCTCCTACGAGCAGTACTTC. This rearrangement joins TRBV5-1 to TRBJ2-7; a possible D gene is TRBD2 (6 bases). CDR1 is SGHRS and CDR2 is YFSETQ in the germline V gene. This CDR3 region has 17 residues. The V end was cut by 0 bases, the J end by 0 bases, with 16 bases between.

This clonotype was observed at least ten times. The chain has TRBV7-9 and TRBJ2-1, with 11 bases fitting TRBD2. This CDR3 comprises 15 residues. The ends lost 5 bases at V and 9 bases at J; junction bases unmatched: 9. Germline-derived CDR1 and CDR2 are SEHNR and FQNEAQ (reference sequence). DNA for the CDR3: TGTGCCAGCAGCCCCAGGGGTAGCGGGAGGGCTGAGCAGTTCTTC. Residues: CASSPRGSGRAEQFF.

This clonotype showed up many times. V usage is TRBV20-1 and J usage is TRBJ1-5; the match to TRBD1 covers 8 bases. Per the germline V gene, CDR1 is DFQATT and CDR2 is SNEGSKA (reference sequence). The CDR3 is made up of 12 amino acids. V was clipped by 5 bases and J by 4 bases; unmatched bases: 1. DNA of the CDR3: TGCAGTGCTCGGACAGGGAATCAGCCCCAGCATTTT. It codes for CSARTGNQPQHF.

Many counts were recorded for this clonotype. A single base separates this from a much larger clone, so it may be a read error. The chain combines TRBV5-1 with TRBJ2-2, with 9 bases matching TRBD2. Trimming removed 4 bases from V and 0 bases from J; junction bases left unmatched: 4. Germline V gives CDR1 SGHRS, CDR2 YFSETQ. The CDR3 contains 16 residues. The CDR3 coding sequence is TGCGCCAGCAGCGTGGTAGCGGGGGCGAACACCGGGGAGCTGTTTTTT. Its translation is CASSVVAGANTGELFF.

This clonotype was counted ten times or more. The CDR3 DNA reads TGTGCCATCAGTGGGGGGCCGACCTACAATGAGCAGTTCTTC. It translates to CAISGGPTYNEQFF. The genes are TRBV10-3 and TRBJ2-1, with D maybe TRBD1 (6 bases). The CDR3 covers 14 residues. The germline V gene has CDR1 ENHRY and CDR2 SYGVKD. Trimming removed 4 bases at V and 2 bases at J, with 9 bases between.

This clonotype was seen at least ten times. DNA for the CDR3: TGTGCCAGCAGCTTGGCCTTGAGAAAGGGGCGGACCACTGAAGCTTTCTTT. The encoded protein is CASSLALRKGRTTEAFF. This chain connects TRBV5-8 to TRBJ1-1, with D possibly matching TRBD1 (5 bases). The V end was cut by 0 bases, the J end by 4 bases, with 19 bases between. Germline lookup yields CDR1 SGHTS and CDR2 YDEGEE. The CDR3 runs to 17 residues.

Ten or more counts support this clonotype. The chain combines TRBV5-1 with TRBJ1-2; 8 nucleotides align to TRBD1. CDR3 size: 16 residues. Germline CDR1 is SGHRS and CDR2 is YFSETQ. V gave up 0 bases and J gave up 8 bases; unmatched junction bases: 12. The CDR3, as DNA: TGCGCCAGCAGCTTGGACCCGGGACAGGCGCTCGGGGGCTACACCTTC. The encoded protein is CASSLDPGQALGGYTF.

There are many counts of this clonotype. V gene TRBV5-1 combines with J gene TRBJ1-6; a weak D match, TRBD1 (6 bases). The V end was cut by 2 bases, the J end by 4 bases, with 13 bases between. This CDR3 has 16 residues. Germline values: CDR1 SGHRS, CDR2 YFSETQ. The CDR3 nucleotides are TGCGCCAGCAGCTTAGCCGGGACACGGTATAATTCACCCCTCCACTTT. Amino acids: CASSLAGTRYNSPLHF.

This clonotype was counted many times. The DNA for the CDR3 is TGTGCCAGCAGTTACCAAGACAGGGGACAGACACCCCTCCACTTT. This gives the protein CASSYQDRGQTPLHF. This sequence joins TRBV6-2 or TRBV6-3 and TRBJ1-6; 8 bases are a match to TRBD1. Germline CDR1 MNHEY, CDR2 SVGEGT. V shed 2 bases and J 11 bases; nucleotides not matched to a gene: 8. This CDR3 has 15 residues.

The chain recombines TRBV20-1 with TRBJ2-1, with D unresolved. The CDR3 has 11 amino acids. The germline CDR1 and CDR2 sequences are DFQATT and SNEGSKA (reference sequence). The V and J ends lost 0 bases and 9 bases respectively, with 6 bases between them. The CDR3 nucleotides read TGCAGTGCTAGAGAGGAAGGTGAGCAGTTCTTC. Translating gives CSAREEGEQFF.

Remarks on this clonotype: Relative to the germline gene, one junction end is altered; a read error may explain this. The chain joins TRBV5-6 to TRBJ1-1, with D uncertain. This CDR3 contains 14 residues. In germline, CDR1 is SGHDT, CDR2 YYEEEE. The CDR3 DNA reads TGCGCCAGCAGCTTGTCCAGGTTGGGCACTGAAGCTTTCTTT. Protein: CASSLSRLGTEAFF.

This clonotype was observed many times. The CDR3 DNA reads as TGTGCCAGCAGTAAACTAGGACCCGTAGAAGCTTTCTTT. It is translated as CASSKLGPVEAFF. The gene calls are TRBV12-3 or TRBV12-4 and TRBJ1-1; no definite D call. The CDR3 totals 13 residues. Between the trimmed V and J ends, which lost 5 bases and 8 bases, there was a span of 15 bases.

The V call is TRBV5-1, the J call TRBJ2-3; 7 nucleotides align to TRBD2. This CDR3 has 16 amino acids. V dropped 0 bases and J dropped 0; count of bases not matched to a gene: 4. Germline CDR1 and CDR2: SGHRS and YFSETQ. Written as DNA, the CDR3 is TGCGCCAGCAGCTTGGATCCTAGCGGAAGCACAGATACGCAGTATTTT. As protein: CASSLDPSGSTDTQYF.

This clonotype appeared many times. V usage is TRBV20-1 and J usage is TRBJ1-2; TRBD1 might be the D (5 bases). The CDR3 is 14 residues long. V was pared by 1 base and J by 3 bases, with 12 bases between. The germline V gene has CDR1 DFQATT and CDR2 SNEGSKA (reference sequence). The CDR3 nucleotides read TGCAGTGCTAGAGGTCCAGGGTGGGACTATGGCTACACCTTC. Its translation is CSARGPGWDYGYTF.

This clonotype was detected many times. This chain joins TRBV13 and TRBJ2-2; TRBD1 is a possible D gene (5 bases). This CDR3 contains 15 residues. Germline CDR1 reads PRHDT; CDR2 reads FYEKMQ (reference sequence). V lost 2 bases to trimming and J lost 2 bases, with 9 bases between them. The CDR3 loop reads CASSLRGINTGELFF. CDR3 nucleotides: TGTGCCAGCAGCTTAAGGGGAATTAACACCGGGGAGCTGTTTTTT.

This clonotype appeared many times. The CDR3 bases are TGCAGCGTTGGATCCAGGGCCGAGACCCAGTACTTC. Translated: CSVGSRAETQYF. The chain carries TRBV29-1 and TRBJ2-5, with D possibly TRBD1 on 5 matching bases. From germline, CDR1 is SQVTM and CDR2 ANQGSEA. V was shortened by 4 bases and J by 5 bases, with 11 bases between the two germline ends. This CDR3 spans 12 amino acids.

The chain carries TRBV9 and TRBJ2-2, with TRBD2 matching over 7 bases. Germline V gene data show CDR1 as SGDLS and CDR2 as YYNGEE. The CDR3 is 14 residues long. The V gene end was trimmed by 4 bases and the J gene end by 3 bases; junction bases not matched to a gene: 3. The CDR3 here is CASSRLADTGELFF. The CDR3 DNA reads TGTGCCAGCAGCAGGCTAGCGGACACCGGGGAGCTGTTTTTT. The whole variable domain, remainder taken from reference TRBV9 and TRBJ2-2, is DSGVTQTPKHLITATGQRVTLRCSPRSGDLSVYWYQQSLDQGLQFLIQYYNGEERAKGNILERFSAQQFPDLHSELNLSSLELGDSALYFCASSRLADTGELFFGEGSRLTVL.

This clonotype has ten or more counts. The CDR3 coding sequence is TGTGCCAGCAGTTCCACGACAGTAGCTTTCTTT. Translating it yields CASSSTTVAFF. This rearrangement joins TRBV28 to TRBJ1-1, with D possibly TRBD1 on 5 matching bases. There are 11 residues in the CDR3. Germline V CDR1 and CDR2: MDHEN, SYDVKM. The ends were cut back, 4 bases at V and 10 bases at J, with 10 bases in the middle.

This clonotype has ten or more counts. The V gene is TRBV5-1, the J gene TRBJ2-1; the match to TRBD2 covers 10 bases. The CDR3 is 16 residues long. CDR1 is SGHRS, CDR2 YFSETQ, per germline. Trimming took 0 bases from V and 7 from J; bases not matched to a gene: 7. The CDR3 loop reads CASSLGASGSRNEQFF. The CDR3 DNA follows: TGCGCCAGCAGCTTGGGGGCTAGCGGGAGTAGAAATGAGCAGTTCTTC.

This clonotype was recorded at least ten times. At one end, the junction sequence differs from germline, possibly due to a read error. The chain couples TRBV7-9 to TRBJ2-1, with 14 bases lining up with TRBD2. The germline V gene encodes CDR1 SEHNR and CDR2 FQNEAQ (reference sequence). CDR3 length: 14 residues. The CDR3 spells CASSSGLAGVPSIF. The CDR3 DNA reads as TGTGCCAGCAGCTCGGGACTAGCGGGGGTTCCGTCAATCTTC. Based on the CDR3 plus reference TRBV7-9 and TRBJ2-1, the full variable domain is DTGVSQNPRHKITKRGQNVTFRCDPISEHNRLYWYRQTLGQGPEFLTYFQNEAQLEKSRLLSDRFSAERPKGSFSTLEIQRTEQGDSAMYLCASSSGLAGVPSIFGPGTRLTVL.

This clonotype was counted at least ten times. In DNA, the CDR3 is TGTGCCAGCAGTGAAGTTCGGGGGTCGACTGAAGCTTTCTTT. Translation gives CASSEVRGSTEAFF. The gene calls are TRBV6-1 and TRBJ1-1; tentatively, D is TRBD1 (5 bases). The CDR3 runs to 14 residues. CDR1 MNHNS and CDR2 SASEGT come from the germline V gene. Trimming removed 1 base at V and 5 bases at J, with 11 bases between.

Comment on this clonotype: The germline gene is not matched at one end of the junction; a read error may be the cause. CDR3 residues: CASSPGPQDTQYF. The CDR3 DNA reads TGCGCCAGCAGCCCCGGGCCCCAAGATACCCAGTACTTC. This chain joins TRBV5-1 and TRBJ2-5; D gene unclear. Germline V gene lookup returns CDR1 SGHRS and CDR2 YFSETQ. This CDR3 spans 13 amino acids.

At least ten counts were recorded for this clonotype. V is TRBV5-1 and J is TRBJ2-1; possibly TRBD1 for D (6 bases). The CDR3 covers 14 residues. Trimming removed 0 bases from V and 6 bases from J, with 10 bases in between. Germline V gene data show CDR1 as SGHRS and CDR2 as YFSETQ. The CDR3 protein is CASSLVAGANEQFF. CDR3 nucleotide sequence: TGCGCCAGCAGCTTGGTAGCAGGGGCCAATGAGCAGTTCTTC.

This clonotype was seen at least ten times. The rearrangement uses TRBV5-1 and TRBJ1-3; no clear D. This CDR3 is built from 16 residues. Germline V gene lookup returns CDR1 SGHRS and CDR2 YFSETQ. Trimming stripped 1 base from V and 0 bases from J, with 11 bases between. The CDR3 loop is CASSLTNTFSGNTIYF. For the CDR3, the DNA is TGCGCCAGCAGCTTGACCAATACCTTCTCTGGAAACACCATATATTTT.

This clonotype has a count of ten or more. This chain links TRBV7-2 with TRBJ1-5; no definite D call. The CDR3 runs to 14 residues. Germline V gives CDR1 SGHTA, CDR2 FQGNSA. Trimming pared 5 bases from V and 4 bases from J, leaving 12 bases between. CDR3 in DNA: TGTGCCAGCAGCCCCCGACCTGGGAATCAGCCCCAGCATTTT. Translating it yields CASSPRPGNQPQHF.

This clonotype was detected a few times. The CDR3 loop reads CASSRGGKGSYEQYF. The CDR3 DNA is TGTGCCAGCAGCCGGGGAGGAAAAGGCTCCTACGAGCAGTACTTC. The genes are TRBV7-2 and TRBJ2-7; TRBD2 is a possible D gene (6 bases). The CDR3 consists of 15 residues. Per the germline V gene, CDR1 is SGHTA and CDR2 is FQGNSA. V dropped 5 bases and J dropped 0 bases, with 14 bases sitting between them. Complete variable domain (other parts from reference TRBV7-2 and TRBJ2-7): GAGVSQSPSNKVTEKGKDVELRCDPISGHTALYWYRQSLGQGLEFLIYFQGNSAPDKSGLPSDRFSAERTGGSVSTLTIQRTQQEDSAVYLCASSRGGKGSYEQYFGPGTRLTVT.

This clonotype occurred many times. The rearrangement links TRBV19 to TRBJ2-7, with TRBD2 identical over 7 bases. This CDR3 is built from 13 residues. Germline trimming cut 6 bases from V and 2 bases from J; bases unmatched to any gene: 4. Germline V CDR1 and CDR2: LNHDA, SQIVND (reference sequence). For the CDR3, the DNA is TGTGCCAGTAGGTCGGGAGGCGCCTACGAGCAGTACTTC. Its translation is CASRSGGAYEQYF.

In its sample, this clonotype was seen many times. Here the CDR3 DNA reads TGCGCCAGCGGACAGGGGTTCTCTGGAAACACCATATATTTT. Amino acid sequence: CASGQGFSGNTIYF. The chain has TRBV5-1 and TRBJ1-3; the match to TRBD1 covers 9 bases. CDR3 length equals 14 residues. The V gene's germline CDR1 is SGHRS and CDR2 YFSETQ. V gave up 7 bases and J gave up 0 bases; unmatched junction bases: 2.

This clonotype has a count of ten or more. V gene TRBV5-1 combines with J gene TRBJ1-2; D is uncertain. Trimming cost V 7 bases and J 2 bases, with 24 bases left between them. Germline V CDR1 and CDR2: SGHRS, YFSETQ. The CDR3 has 17 amino acids. CDR3 residues: CASRSTSFGEPNYGYTF. The CDR3 nucleotides read TGCGCCAGCCGCTCTACTTCGTTCGGTGAACCCAACTATGGCTACACCTTC.

This clonotype was seen at least ten times. The chain employs TRBV6-6 and TRBJ1-4; the match to TRBD1 covers 8 bases. After removal of 2 bases from V and 3 bases from J, the junction contained 8 bases not matched to a gene. The CDR3 loop spans 17 amino acids. Germline CDR1 and CDR2: MNHNY and SVGAGI (reference sequence). The CDR3 DNA follows: TGTGCCAGCAGTTACACAGGGGGTGGTCCGTCTAATGAAAAACTGTTTTTT. It encodes CASSYTGGGPSNEKLFF.